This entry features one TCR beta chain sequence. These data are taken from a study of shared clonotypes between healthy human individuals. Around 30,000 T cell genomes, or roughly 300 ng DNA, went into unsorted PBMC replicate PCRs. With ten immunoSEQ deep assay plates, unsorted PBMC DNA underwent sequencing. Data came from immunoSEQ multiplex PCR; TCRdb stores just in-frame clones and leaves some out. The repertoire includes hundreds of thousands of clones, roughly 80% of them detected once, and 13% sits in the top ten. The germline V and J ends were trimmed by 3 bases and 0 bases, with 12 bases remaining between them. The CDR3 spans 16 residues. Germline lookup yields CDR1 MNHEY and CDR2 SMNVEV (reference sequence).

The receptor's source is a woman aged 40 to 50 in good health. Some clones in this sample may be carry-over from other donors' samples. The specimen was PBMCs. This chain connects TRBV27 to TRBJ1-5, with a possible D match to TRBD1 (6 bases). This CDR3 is CASSFGGSHSNQPQHF. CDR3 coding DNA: TGTGCCAGCAGTTTTGGGGGCAGCCATAGCAATCAGCCCCAGCATTTT.